This T cell receptor (beta chain) is drawn from a study of T cells in Graves' hyperthyroidism and ophthalmopathy. Study in general: Peripheral blood specimens were obtained at initial diagnosis, prior to any treatment. General study findings and limits: The model made its ophthalmopathy prediction, and onset followed a median around six months later.

In making diagnoses, clinical symptoms, serum thyroxine and TRAb, thyroid ultrasound and orbital computed tomography were all used. In its sample, this clonotype was seen many times. Its antigen remains unknown. Germline trimming cut 6 bases from V and 9 bases from J; bases unmatched to any gene: 13. The CDR3 is made up of 16 amino acids. Looked up from germline, CDR1 is ENHRY and CDR2 is SYGVKD. Amplification of TCR beta CDR3 regions used RNA as the template. The study used the HTBI primer set for a first-round RT-PCR of the TCR CDR3. TCRdb passed the multiplex PCR reads through MiXCR, listing each CDR3 protein once. The data contain about 840,000 distinct CDR3 sequences, roughly 37% of them seen just once; the ten biggest clones take up around 9.3%.

The sample consisted of blood. The chain uses TRBV10-3 and TRBJ1-6; TRBD1 agrees at 8 bases. This clonotype originated in a man aged 18 to 29 with Graves' hyperthyroidism. The CDR3 coding sequence is TGTGCCATCAGCGCCACACAGGGGGAGGCCAGTTCACCCCTCCACTTT. Amino acids: CAISATQGEASSPLHF.